This passage covers 8 T cell receptor beta chains from one sample sequenced in a study of CD8 T cells in ankylosing spondylitis. TCRdb ran MiXCR on the 5' RACE reads and lists one entry per CDR3 protein. The sample includes around 390,000 distinct CDR3 sequences, 20% to 25% of them seen just once. General study points: What seemed typical of ankylosing spondylitis blood was a TCR beta motif built from about 8 highly homologous variants.

Their specific antigens are unknown. The specimen sequenced was blood, either unsorted or a sorted T cell fraction (not recorded which). The receptors derive from a male donor with ankylosing spondylitis.

This chain links TRBV5-1 with TRBJ2-1, with TRBD2 matching over 11 bases. The CDR3 is 15 amino acids. V dropped 4 bases and J dropped 5; count of bases not matched to a gene: 5. Germline V lookup: CDR1 SGHRS, CDR2 YFSETQ. This CDR3 is CASSRPGLADNEQFF. CDR3 DNA sequence: TGCGCCAGCAGCCGCCCGGGACTAGCGGACAATGAGCAGTTCTTC.

The sample holds a few counts of this clonotype. The chain has TRBV15 and TRBJ2-2; 10 nucleotides align to TRBD1. CDR3 length equals 17 residues. Trimming cost V 5 bases and J 0 bases; bases outside gene matches: 6. The germline gives CDR1 LNHNV, CDR2 YYDKDF (reference sequence). The CDR3 DNA reads as TGTGCCACCAGCTTCCACGGACAGGGGGCGAACACCGGGGAGCTGTTTTTT. Its protein is CATSFHGQGANTGELFF.

In its sample, this clonotype was seen once. The V and J genes are TRBV28 and TRBJ1-2; no firm D call. This CDR3 comprises 12 residues. Germline lookup yields CDR1 MDHEN and CDR2 SYDVKM. V lost 10 bases and J 6 bases, leaving 15 bases between the germline ends. CDR3 DNA sequence: TGTGCCACCAGGAAACCGCGTGATGGCTACACCTTC. Protein sequence: CATRKPRDGYTF.

Many counts were recorded for this clonotype. The chain employs TRBV29-1 and TRBJ2-1; 10 bases map to TRBD2. The CDR3 totals 16 residues. Germline CDR1 reads SQVTM; CDR2 reads ANQGSEA. Germline trimming cut 0 bases from V and 7 bases from J; bases unmatched to any gene: 9. CDR3 DNA: TGCAGCGTTGAAGATCTGGCTAGCGGGAGTGGAAATGAGCAGTTCTTC. Amino acids: CSVEDLASGSGNEQFF.

Only a few counts were recorded for this clonotype. The chain joins TRBV9 to TRBJ2-2; D is perhaps TRBD2 (6 bases). Trimming cost V 6 bases and J 2 bases, with 11 bases left between them. There are 14 residues in the CDR3. The germline CDR1 and CDR2 sequences are SGDLS and YYNGEE. CDR3 DNA sequence: TGTGCCAGCACCTATAGCGGAAACACCGGGGAGCTGTTTTTT. Its protein is CASTYSGNTGELFF.

The V call is TRBV6-2 or TRBV6-3, the J call TRBJ2-1; a possible D gene is TRBD2 (7 bases). This CDR3 has 16 amino acids. Trimming cost V 7 bases and J 0 bases, with 16 bases left between them. Germline CDR1 is MNHEY and CDR2 is SVGEGT. CDR3 sequence (DNA): TGTGCCAGCACTAATAGGGGGGGAATCTCCTACAATGAGCAGTTCTTC. Its translation is CASTNRGGISYNEQFF.

The chain combines TRBV2 with TRBJ1-3, with TRBD1 matching over 8 bases. CDR1 is SNHLY and CDR2 is FYNNEI in the germline V gene. Trimming at V came to 6 bases and at J to 0 bases, leaving 1 base not matched to a gene. This CDR3 is built from 14 residues. The CDR3 DNA is TGTGCCAGCAGCACAGGGGGCTCTGGAAACACCATATATTTT. Encoded protein: CASSTGGSGNTIYF.

The chain carries TRBV6-1 and TRBJ1-2; D remains unclear. The germline gives CDR1 MNHNS, CDR2 SASEGT. The CDR3 spans 14 residues. Trimming left V 5 bases short and J 5 bases short, with 15 bases between. The DNA for the CDR3 is TGTGCCAGCAGTCCCGACGGATTCGGGTATGGCTACACCTTC. Protein: CASSPDGFGYGYTF.